This T cell receptor (beta chain) was recorded in a study of beta chain features in type 1 diabetes. Expressed TCRB transcripts were sequenced because the entire RNA isolate underwent reverse transcription. The repertoire was sequenced with immunoSEQ multiplex PCR; TCRdb's copy has only in-frame clones and lacks some. This sample has about 220,000 clones; 9.5% to 13% occur once, and the top ten carry approximately 1.5%. This clone was seen a few times. Per germline, CDR1 SQVTM and CDR2 ANQGSEA. V lost 7 bases and J lost 11; bases outside the gene matches: 13. This CDR3 comprises 12 residues. The chain has TRBV29-1 and TRBJ1-1, with TRBD1 matching over 7 bases. The receptor's source is a man aged 18 to 30 in good health. The sequenced sample consisted of central memory CD4+ T cells from blood. DNA for the CDR3: TGCAGCGCCCAGCCCCCAGGGGGTGAGGCTTTCTTT. Translated: CSAQPPGGEAFF.